Below, 21 T cell receptor beta chains from the same sample are listed, as sequenced in a study of blood T cell repertoires in COVID-19 (dated by TCRdb to 2019 to 2021). Library construction relied on the immunoSEQ multiplex PCR assay. TCRdb took this table from immuneACCESS and kept in-frame rearrangements with V and J called. Such tables lack part of the clones; where checked against another copy, unresolved V genes explain under half of the gap, and the rest is unexplained. Recorded for this sample are 200,000 to 250,000 clones; around 83% of them occurred a single time. Roughly 1.3% of the sample belongs to the ten largest clones. Sequenced material: PBMCs or T cells enriched from blood (not recorded which). The receptors shown here come from a woman in her thirties or forties with acute COVID-19.

The V gene is TRBV7-9, the J gene TRBJ1-1, with D unresolved. The CDR3 contains 12 residues. Germline-derived CDR1 and CDR2 are SEHNR and FQNEAQ (reference sequence). Trimming left V 3 bases short and J 5 bases short, with 7 bases between. The DNA of the CDR3 is TGTGCCAGCAGCTTTGGGGAGACTGAAGCTTTCTTT. Its translation is CASSFGETEAFF. Variable domain in full (rest from reference TRBV7-9 and TRBJ1-1): DTGVSQNPRHKITKRGQNVTFRCDPISEHNRLYWYRQTLGQGPEFLTYFQNEAQLEKSRLLSDRFSAERPKGSFSTLEIQRTEQGDSAMYLCASSFGETEAFFGQGTRLTVV.

This clone was detected only once. V and J are TRBV5-1 and TRBJ2-2; 10 bases agree with TRBD1. The V gene end was trimmed by 3 bases and the J gene end by 4 bases; junction bases not matched to a gene: 6. The CDR3 sequence is 16 residues long. In germline, CDR1 is SGHRS, CDR2 YFSETQ. The CDR3 sequence is CASSSLDRGGTGELFF. CDR3 sequence (DNA): TGCGCCAGCAGCTCCTTGGACAGGGGGGGCACCGGGGAGCTGTTTTTT.

Here the CDR3 DNA reads TGTGCCAGCTCACGTGCTAGCGGAACCTACGAGCAGTACTTC. Its translation is CASSRASGTYEQYF. The chain joins TRBV18 to TRBJ2-7; TRBD2 matches 7 bases. CDR1 and CDR2 from the germline V gene are KGHSH and LQKENI. CDR3 length: 14 amino acids. Unmatched junction bases numbered 5, after V lost 4 bases and J lost 2 bases.

The chain links TRBV5-8 to TRBJ2-5, with no clear D. The V end was cut by 0 bases, the J end by 9 bases, with 12 bases between. This CDR3 comprises 13 residues. Germline V gives CDR1 SGHTS, CDR2 YDEGEE. CDR3 amino acids: CASSLGGHSSQYF. The CDR3 DNA is TGTGCCAGCAGCTTGGGTGGGCATTCTTCCCAGTACTTC. The whole variable domain, remainder taken from reference TRBV5-8 and TRBJ2-5, is EAGVTQSPTHLIKTRGQQATLRCSPISGHTSVYWYQQALGLGLQFLLWYDEGEERNRGNFPPRFSGRQFPNYSSELNVNALELEDSALYLCASSLGGHSSQYFGPGTRLLVL.

This clone was seen a few times. The V call is TRBV18, the J call TRBJ2-1; 12 positions agree with TRBD2. Unmatched junction bases numbered 5, after V lost 4 bases and J lost 7 bases. The length of the CDR3 is 15 residues. CDR1 is KGHSH, CDR2 LQKENI, per germline. CDR3 protein: CASSLRTSGANEQFF. The CDR3 nucleotides read TGTGCCAGCTCACTTCGGACTAGCGGGGCGAATGAGCAGTTCTTC. Supplemented by reference TRBV18 and TRBJ2-1, the full variable domain reads NAGVMQNPRHLVRRRGQEARLRCSPMKGHSHVYWYRQLPEEGLKFMVYLQKENIIDESGMPKERFSAEFPKEGPSILRIQQVVRGDSAAYFCASSLRTSGANEQFFGPGTRLTVL.

The CDR3 sequence is CASSLALLTSDEQFF. CDR3 in DNA: TGTGCCAGCAGCTTAGCCCTCCTTACTAGCGATGAGCAGTTCTTC. This chain joins TRBV11-2 and TRBJ2-1; 7 bases line up with TRBD2. Germline V CDR1 and CDR2: SGHAT, FQNNGV. This CDR3 comprises 15 residues. The J segment lost 8 bases and the V segment lost 1 base, leaving 8 bases of the junction unmatched.

This clone was seen at least ten times. The junction departs from the called germline gene at one end, perhaps through a read error. The sample contains more than one DNA sequence encoding this CDR3. The chain uses TRBV5-6 and TRBJ2-1, with 9 positions matching TRBD1. This CDR3 region has 15 residues. Germline CDR1 is SGHDT and CDR2 is YYEEEE. The CDR3 loop is CASSLGDREYNEQFF. In nucleotides, the CDR3 is TGTGCCAGCAGTTTGGGGGACAGGGAGTACAATGAGCAGTTCTTC.

The V gene is TRBV2, the J gene TRBJ2-3; D is perhaps TRBD2 (6 bases). The CDR3 spans 16 residues. Trimming took 3 bases from V and 6 from J, leaving 19 bases between them. Germline assignment: CDR1 SNHLY and CDR2 FYNNEI. The CDR3 DNA reads as TGTGCCAGCAGTGAGGTGGAGGGACTCAGTCGGGATACGCAGTATTTT. This codes for CASSEVEGLSRDTQYF. The full variable domain, rest sourced from reference TRBV2 and TRBJ2-3, is EPEVTQTPSHQVTQMGQEVILRCVPISNHLYFYWYRQILGQKVEFLVSFYNNEISEKSEIFDDQFSVERPDGSNFTLKIRSTKLEDSAMYFCASSEVEGLSRDTQYFGPGTRLTVL.

The chain uses TRBV6-5 and TRBJ1-5; D is undetermined. The CDR3 runs to 12 residues. Germline V lookup: CDR1 MNHEY, CDR2 SVGAGI. Trimming removed 6 bases from V and 1 base from J, with 4 bases in between. The CDR3 here is CASSRSNQPQHF. The DNA of the CDR3 is TGTGCCAGCAGCAGAAGCAATCAGCCCCAGCATTTT.

The gene calls are TRBV9 and TRBJ2-7; D is undetermined. The germline gives CDR1 SGDLS, CDR2 YYNGEE. This CDR3 is built from 12 residues. V gave up 4 bases and J gave up 5 bases, with 10 bases separating them. The CDR3 here is CASSPGSNEQYF. As DNA, the CDR3 is TGTGCCAGCAGCCCCGGGTCGAACGAGCAGTACTTC.

V gene TRBV27 combines with J gene TRBJ2-7; D remains ambiguous. The CDR3 length is 13 residues. CDR1 MNHEY and CDR2 SMNVEV come from the germline V gene (reference sequence). V was cut by 4 bases and J by 6 bases, with 13 bases left in between. The CDR3 coding sequence is TGTGCCAGCAGTTCCCTTAGCATAGCCGAGCAGTACTTC. It yields the protein CASSSLSIAEQYF.

This sequence joins TRBV7-8 and TRBJ1-4; 8 nucleotides line up with TRBD1. The ends lost 4 bases at V and 4 bases at J; junction bases unmatched: 5. CDR3 length equals 15 residues. Germline V CDR1 and CDR2: SGHVS, FQNEAQ. This CDR3 is CASSSGTGLNEKLFF. As DNA, the CDR3 is TGTGCCAGCAGCTCAGGGACAGGTCTTAATGAAAAACTGTTTTTT.

The chain has TRBV5-5 and TRBJ1-6, with 9 bases aligning to TRBD1. The CDR3 covers 17 residues. The V gene end was trimmed by 0 bases and the J gene end by 4 bases; junction bases not matched to a gene: 5. Germline V CDR1 and CDR2: SGHKS, YYEKEE (reference sequence). The DNA for the CDR3 is TGTGCCAGCAGCTTGGGGCCCGGGACAGGGTATAATTCACCCCTCCACTTT. Its translation: CASSLGPGTGYNSPLHF.

This chain joins TRBV6-1 and TRBJ2-7, with 9 bases matching TRBD2. V lost 0 bases to trimming and J lost 2 bases; unmatched junction nucleotides: 5. The CDR3 is made up of 16 amino acids. The germline CDR1 and CDR2 sequences are MNHNS and SASEGT. CDR3 coding DNA: TGTGCCAGCAGTGAAGCGCGCCTAGCGGGGACCTACGAGCAGTACTTC. Translating gives CASSEARLAGTYEQYF.

The rearrangement uses TRBV9 and TRBJ2-3, with 9 nucleotides matching TRBD1. The germline CDR1 and CDR2 sequences are SGDLS and YYNGEE. This CDR3 has 15 amino acids. V lost 4 bases to trimming and J lost 6 bases; unmatched junction nucleotides: 9. The CDR3 sequence: CASSPRDRVRDTQYF. The CDR3 DNA reads TGTGCCAGCAGCCCCCGGGACAGGGTACGGGATACGCAGTATTTT.

This chain uses TRBV27 with TRBJ1-1, with 7 nucleotides matching TRBD1. The length of the CDR3 is 14 residues. With V trimmed by 6 bases and J by 5 bases, 9 bases remained unmatched. Germline CDR1 and CDR2: MNHEY and SMNVEV (reference sequence). The CDR3 sequence is CASRATGPGTEAFF. As DNA, the CDR3 is TGTGCCAGCAGGGCGACAGGGCCAGGGACTGAAGCTTTCTTT.

The rearrangement joins TRBV5-5 to TRBJ2-1; no firm D call. This CDR3 spans 13 amino acids. Germline CDR1 and CDR2: SGHKS and YYEKEE (reference sequence). V shed 6 bases and J shed 3 bases, with 10 bases lying between them. CDR3 DNA: TGTGCCAGCAACGTCGACAACTACAATGAGCAGTTCTTC. This gives the protein CASNVDNYNEQFF.

The chain uses TRBV2 and TRBJ2-7; the match to TRBD1 covers 8 bases. Germline CDR1 reads SNHLY; CDR2 reads FYNNEI. The CDR3 extends over 16 amino acids. The ends lost 2 bases at V and 2 bases at J; junction bases unmatched: 8. The CDR3 coding sequence is TGTGCCAGCAGTGAACGCCGAGGACAGGGAGCCTACGAGCAGTACTTC. Translated: CASSERRGQGAYEQYF.

The chain carries TRBV6-5 and TRBJ1-5; TRBD1 is a possible D gene (5 bases). Germline V lookup: CDR1 MNHEY, CDR2 SVGAGI. V dropped 9 bases and J dropped 4 bases, with 19 bases sitting between them. This CDR3 is 15 amino acids long. CDR3 residues: CASGAQGRGNQPQHF. As DNA, the CDR3 is TGTGCCAGTGGGGCCCAGGGAAGAGGTAATCAGCCCCAGCATTTT.

The chain is built from TRBV30 and TRBJ2-7; 9 nucleotides match TRBD1. The V gene end was trimmed by 4 bases and the J gene end by 5 bases; junction bases not matched to a gene: 6. The CDR3 has 13 residues. Germline V gives CDR1 GTSNPN, CDR2 SVGIG (reference sequence). The CDR3 coding sequence is TGTGCCTGGACCCGGGACAGGGTCCACGAGCAGTACTTC. Translating it yields CAWTRDRVHEQYF.

The J gene is TRBJ1-2, the V gene TRBV7-9; TRBD1 matches at 7 bases. CDR3 length: 13 amino acids. The germline CDR1 and CDR2 sequences are SEHNR and FQNEAQ (reference sequence). V shed 5 bases and J 7 bases; nucleotides not matched to a gene: 7. CDR3 nucleotide sequence: TGTGCCAGCAGCCAACAGGGGATGGCTGGCTACACCTTC. It is translated as CASSQQGMAGYTF.